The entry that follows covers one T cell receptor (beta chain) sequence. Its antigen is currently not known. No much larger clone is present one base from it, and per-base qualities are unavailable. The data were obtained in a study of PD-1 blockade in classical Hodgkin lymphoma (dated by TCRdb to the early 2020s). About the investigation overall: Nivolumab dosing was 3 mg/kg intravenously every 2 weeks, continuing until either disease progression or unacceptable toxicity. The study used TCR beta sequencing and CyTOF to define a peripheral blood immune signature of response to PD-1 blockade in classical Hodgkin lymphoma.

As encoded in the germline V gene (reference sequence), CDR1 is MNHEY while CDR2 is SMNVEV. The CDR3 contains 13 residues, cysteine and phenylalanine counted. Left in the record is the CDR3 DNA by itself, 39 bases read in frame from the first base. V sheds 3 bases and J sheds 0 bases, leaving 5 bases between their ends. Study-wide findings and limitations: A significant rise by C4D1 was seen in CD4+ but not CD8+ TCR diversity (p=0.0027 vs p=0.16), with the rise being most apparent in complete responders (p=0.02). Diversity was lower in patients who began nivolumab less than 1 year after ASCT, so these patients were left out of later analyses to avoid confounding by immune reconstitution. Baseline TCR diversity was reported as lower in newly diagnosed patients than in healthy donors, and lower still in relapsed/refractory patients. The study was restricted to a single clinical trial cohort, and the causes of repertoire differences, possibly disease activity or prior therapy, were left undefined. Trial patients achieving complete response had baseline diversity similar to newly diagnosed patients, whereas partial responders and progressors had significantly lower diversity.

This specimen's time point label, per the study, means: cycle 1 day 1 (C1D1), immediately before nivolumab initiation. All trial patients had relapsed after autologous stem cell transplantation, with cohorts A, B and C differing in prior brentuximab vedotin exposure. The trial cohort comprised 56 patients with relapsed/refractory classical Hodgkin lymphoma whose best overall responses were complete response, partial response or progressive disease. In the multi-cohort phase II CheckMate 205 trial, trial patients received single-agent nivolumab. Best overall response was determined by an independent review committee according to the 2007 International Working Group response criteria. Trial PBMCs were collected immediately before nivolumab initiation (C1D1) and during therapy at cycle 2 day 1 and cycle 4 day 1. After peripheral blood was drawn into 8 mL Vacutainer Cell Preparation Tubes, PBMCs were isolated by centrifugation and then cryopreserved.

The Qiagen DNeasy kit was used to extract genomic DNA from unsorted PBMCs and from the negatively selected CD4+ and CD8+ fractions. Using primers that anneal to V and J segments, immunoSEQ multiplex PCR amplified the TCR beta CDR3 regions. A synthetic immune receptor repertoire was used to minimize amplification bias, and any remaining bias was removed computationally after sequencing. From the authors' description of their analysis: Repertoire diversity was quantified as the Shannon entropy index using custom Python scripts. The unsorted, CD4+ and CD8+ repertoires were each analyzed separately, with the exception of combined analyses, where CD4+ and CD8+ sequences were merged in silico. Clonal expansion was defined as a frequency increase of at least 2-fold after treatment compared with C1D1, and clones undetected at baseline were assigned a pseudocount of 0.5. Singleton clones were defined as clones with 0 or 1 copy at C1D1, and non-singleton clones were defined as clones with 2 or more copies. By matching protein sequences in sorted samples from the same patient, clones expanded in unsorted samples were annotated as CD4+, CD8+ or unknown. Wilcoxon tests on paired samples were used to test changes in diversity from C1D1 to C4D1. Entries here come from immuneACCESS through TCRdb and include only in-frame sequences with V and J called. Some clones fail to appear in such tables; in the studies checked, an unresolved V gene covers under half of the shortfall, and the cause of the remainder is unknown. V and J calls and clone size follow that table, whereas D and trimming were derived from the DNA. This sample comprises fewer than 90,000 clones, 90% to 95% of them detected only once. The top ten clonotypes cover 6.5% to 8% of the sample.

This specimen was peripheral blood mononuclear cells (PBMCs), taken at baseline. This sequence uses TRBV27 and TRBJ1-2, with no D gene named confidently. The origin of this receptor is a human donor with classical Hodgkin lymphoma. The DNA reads TGTGCCAGCAGTTTTCCCCCTAACTATGGCTACACCTTC. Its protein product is CASSFPPNYGYTF.